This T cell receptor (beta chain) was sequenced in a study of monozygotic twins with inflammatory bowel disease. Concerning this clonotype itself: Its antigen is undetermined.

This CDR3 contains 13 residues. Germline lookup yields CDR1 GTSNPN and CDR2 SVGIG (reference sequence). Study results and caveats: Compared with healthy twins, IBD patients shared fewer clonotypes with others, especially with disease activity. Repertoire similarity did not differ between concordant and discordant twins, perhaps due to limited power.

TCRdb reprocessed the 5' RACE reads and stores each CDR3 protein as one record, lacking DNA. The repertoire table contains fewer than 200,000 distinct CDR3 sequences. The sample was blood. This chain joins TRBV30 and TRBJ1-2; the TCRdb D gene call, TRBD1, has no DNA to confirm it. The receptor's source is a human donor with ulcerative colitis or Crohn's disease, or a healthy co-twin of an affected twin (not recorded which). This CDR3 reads CAWSVGTGRGYTF.